This T cell receptor (beta chain) was captured in a study of T-cell reconstitution after alpha-beta-depleted transplantation in children (TCRdb year 2016). As for the study more broadly: Using TCR repertoire profiling, the study followed T-cell immune reconstitution in a quantitative way in children after TCRalphabeta/CD19-depleted allogeneic hematopoietic cell transplantation.

Looking up the germline V gene yields CDR1 SGHRS and CDR2 YFSETQ. The CDR3 starts with the cysteine, ends with the phenylalanine, and has 14 residues. Only CDR3 DNA is held: 42 bases, read in frame from base 1. Here V drops 3 bases and J drops 5 bases, and the junction holds 2 bases not matched to any gene. Library creation used PCR. Sequencing used an Illumina HiSeq 2500. TCR library preparation used molecular barcoding, with unique molecular identifiers applied to normalize quantification of the TCRbeta repertoire. Using fastp trimming at Q25 and MiXCR clonotype assembly, TCRdb reanalyzed the public sequencing data and kept in-frame beta chains. Rows with a matching CDR3 protein are joined into one entry that keeps the most common DNA and genes. The sample profile shows 380,000 or so distinct CDR3 sequences; about an eighth of them were found once. The ten most abundant clones make up 3.5% to 4.5% of the sample.

This clonotype was seen only a few times. Its specific antigen is unknown. No base-level quality is on record; no much larger clone is a single base apart. The specimen comprised PBMCs, sampled from the stem cell graft. The sequence derives from a human donor who donated a stem cell graft to a child with Fanconi anemia. This chain joins TRBV5-1 to TRBJ2-3, with 11 middle bases fitting TRBD2. This receptor carries the CDR3 CASSSLAGGDTQYF. The DNA sequence reads TGCGCCAGCAGCTCCCTAGCGGGGGGAGATACGCAGTATTTT.